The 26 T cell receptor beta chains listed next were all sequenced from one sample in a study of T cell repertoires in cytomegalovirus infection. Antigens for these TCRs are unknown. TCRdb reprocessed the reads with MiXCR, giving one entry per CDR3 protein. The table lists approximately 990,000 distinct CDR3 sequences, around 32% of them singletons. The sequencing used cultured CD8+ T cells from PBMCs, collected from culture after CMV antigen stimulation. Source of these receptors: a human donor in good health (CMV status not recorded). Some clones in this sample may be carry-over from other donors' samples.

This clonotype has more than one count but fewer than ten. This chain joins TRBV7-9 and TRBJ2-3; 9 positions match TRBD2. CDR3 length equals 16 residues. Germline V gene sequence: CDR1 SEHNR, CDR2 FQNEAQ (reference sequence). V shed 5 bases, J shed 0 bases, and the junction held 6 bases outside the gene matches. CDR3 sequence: CASSPERGVSTDTQYF. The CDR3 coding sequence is TGTGCCAGCAGCCCGGAGCGGGGGGTTAGCACAGATACGCAGTATTTT.

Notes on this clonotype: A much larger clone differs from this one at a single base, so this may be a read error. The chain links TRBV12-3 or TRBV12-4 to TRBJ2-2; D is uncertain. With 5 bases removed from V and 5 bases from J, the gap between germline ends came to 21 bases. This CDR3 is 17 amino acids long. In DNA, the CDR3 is TGTGCCAGCAGTCCCTCCAAAGCAGAGGTAAAAACCGGGGAGCTGTTTTTT. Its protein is CASSPSKAEVKTGELFF.

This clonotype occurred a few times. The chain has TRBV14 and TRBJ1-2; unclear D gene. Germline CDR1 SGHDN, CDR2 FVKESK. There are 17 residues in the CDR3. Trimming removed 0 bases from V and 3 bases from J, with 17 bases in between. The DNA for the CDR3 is TGTGCCAGCAGCCAAGATCCCCCGTCCAGCGGGGACTATGGCTACACCTTC. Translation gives CASSQDPPSSGDYGYTF. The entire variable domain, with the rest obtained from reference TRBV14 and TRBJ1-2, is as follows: EAGVTQFPSHSVIEKGQTVTLRCDPISGHDNLYWYRRVMGKEIKFLLHFVKESKQDESGMPNNRFLAERTGGTYSTLKVQPAELEDSGVYFCASSQDPPSSGDYGYTFGSGTRLTVV.

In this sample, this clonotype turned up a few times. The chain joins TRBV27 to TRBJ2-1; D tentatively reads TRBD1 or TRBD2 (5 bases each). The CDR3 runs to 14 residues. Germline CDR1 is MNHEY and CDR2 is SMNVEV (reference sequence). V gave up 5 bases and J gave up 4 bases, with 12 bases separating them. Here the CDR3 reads CASSPGTVYNEQFF. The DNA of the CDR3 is TGTGCCAGCAGTCCAGGGACGGTATACAATGAGCAGTTCTTC.

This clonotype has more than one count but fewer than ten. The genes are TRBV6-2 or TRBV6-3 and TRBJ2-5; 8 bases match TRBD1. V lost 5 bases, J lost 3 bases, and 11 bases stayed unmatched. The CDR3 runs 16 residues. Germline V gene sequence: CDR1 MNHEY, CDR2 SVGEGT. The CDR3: CASSPLTDRAEETQYF. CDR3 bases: TGTGCCAGCAGTCCCCTCACGGACAGGGCTGAAGAGACCCAGTACTTC.

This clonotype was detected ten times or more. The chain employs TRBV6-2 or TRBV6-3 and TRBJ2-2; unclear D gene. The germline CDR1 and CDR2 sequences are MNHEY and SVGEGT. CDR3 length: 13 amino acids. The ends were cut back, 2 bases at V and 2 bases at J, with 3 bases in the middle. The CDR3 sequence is CASSYQNTGELFF. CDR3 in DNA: TGTGCCAGCAGTTACCAAAACACCGGGGAGCTGTTTTTT.

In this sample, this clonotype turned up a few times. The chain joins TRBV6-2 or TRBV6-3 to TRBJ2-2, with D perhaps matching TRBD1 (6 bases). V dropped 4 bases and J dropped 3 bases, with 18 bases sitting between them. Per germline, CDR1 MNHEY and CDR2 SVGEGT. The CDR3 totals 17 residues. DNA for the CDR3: TGTGCCAGCAGTTTCCTCGCCCGGACAGTCGACACCGGGGAGCTGTTTTTT. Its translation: CASSFLARTVDTGELFF.

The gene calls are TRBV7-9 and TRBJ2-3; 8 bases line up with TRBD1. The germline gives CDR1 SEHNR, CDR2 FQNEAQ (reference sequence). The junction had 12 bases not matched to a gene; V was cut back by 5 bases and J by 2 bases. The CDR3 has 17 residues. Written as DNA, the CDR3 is TGTGCCAGCAGCCCGATGACCGGGACAGGCCTCACAGATACGCAGTATTTT. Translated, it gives CASSPMTGTGLTDTQYF.

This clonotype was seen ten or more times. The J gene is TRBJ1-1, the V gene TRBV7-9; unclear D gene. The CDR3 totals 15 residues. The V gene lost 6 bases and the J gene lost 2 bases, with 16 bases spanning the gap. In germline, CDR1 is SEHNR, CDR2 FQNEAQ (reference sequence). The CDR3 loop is CASSSQGVINTEAFF. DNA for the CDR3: TGTGCCAGCAGTTCCCAAGGAGTCATAAACACTGAAGCTTTCTTT.

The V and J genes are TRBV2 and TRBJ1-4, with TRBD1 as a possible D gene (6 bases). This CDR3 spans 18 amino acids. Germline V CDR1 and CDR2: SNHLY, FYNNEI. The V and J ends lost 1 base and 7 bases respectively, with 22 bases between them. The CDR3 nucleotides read TGTGCCAGCAGTGAAGGGGGGCAGGGAATGGAGGTATTTGAAAAACTGTTTTTT. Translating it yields CASSEGGQGMEVFEKLFF.

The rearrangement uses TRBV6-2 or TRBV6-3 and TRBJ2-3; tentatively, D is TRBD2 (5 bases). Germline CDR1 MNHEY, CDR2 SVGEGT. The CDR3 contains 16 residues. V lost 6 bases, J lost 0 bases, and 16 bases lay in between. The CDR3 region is CASSSPREQSTDTQYF. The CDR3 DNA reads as TGTGCCAGCAGCTCCCCGAGGGAGCAAAGCACAGATACGCAGTATTTT.

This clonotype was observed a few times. CDR3: CASSPVNGDSPLHF. CDR3 in DNA: TGTGCCAGCAGCCCCGTTAATGGGGACTCACCCCTCCACTTT. The J gene is TRBJ1-6, the V gene TRBV6-5; the D gene is possibly TRBD1 (5 bases). The CDR3 is 14 amino acids. CDR1 MNHEY and CDR2 SVGAGI come from the germline V gene. Trimming removed 6 bases from V and 10 bases from J, with 16 bases in between.

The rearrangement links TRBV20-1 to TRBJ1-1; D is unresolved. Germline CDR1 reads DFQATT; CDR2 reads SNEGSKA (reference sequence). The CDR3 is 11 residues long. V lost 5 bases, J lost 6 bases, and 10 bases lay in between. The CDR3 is CSALYYSEAFF. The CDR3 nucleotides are TGCAGTGCTTTATATTACTCTGAAGCTTTCTTT.

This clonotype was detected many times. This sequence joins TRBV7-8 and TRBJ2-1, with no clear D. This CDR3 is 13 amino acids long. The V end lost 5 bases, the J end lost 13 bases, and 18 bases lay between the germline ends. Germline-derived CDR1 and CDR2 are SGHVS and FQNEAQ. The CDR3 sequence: CASSPPLGMEQFF. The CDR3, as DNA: TGTGCCAGCAGCCCCCCCCTAGGAATGGAACAGTTCTTC. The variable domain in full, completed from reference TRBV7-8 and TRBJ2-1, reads GAGVSQSPRYKVAKRGQDVALRCDPISGHVSLFWYQQALGQGPEFLTYFQNEAQLDKSGLPSDRFFAERPEGSVSTLKIQRTQQEDSAVYLCASSPPLGMEQFFGPGTRLTVL.

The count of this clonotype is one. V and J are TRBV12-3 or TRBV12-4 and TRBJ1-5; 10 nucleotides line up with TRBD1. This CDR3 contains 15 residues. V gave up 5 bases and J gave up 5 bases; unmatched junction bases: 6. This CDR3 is CASSTGTGEDQPQHF. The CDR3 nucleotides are TGTGCCAGCAGTACCGGGACAGGGGAGGATCAGCCCCAGCATTTT.

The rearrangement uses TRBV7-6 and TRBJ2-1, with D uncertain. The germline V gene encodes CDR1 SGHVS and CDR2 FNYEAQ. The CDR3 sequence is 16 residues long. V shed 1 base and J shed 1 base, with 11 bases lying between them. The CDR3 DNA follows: TGTGCCAGCAGCTTAGAAACCGTGCGGTCCTACAATGAGCAGTTCTTC. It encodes CASSLETVRSYNEQFF.

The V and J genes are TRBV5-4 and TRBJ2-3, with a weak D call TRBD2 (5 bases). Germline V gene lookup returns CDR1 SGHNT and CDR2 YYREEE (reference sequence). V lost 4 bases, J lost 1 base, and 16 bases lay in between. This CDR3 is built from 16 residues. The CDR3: CASSVDPGLGTDTQYF. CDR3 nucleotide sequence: TGTGCCAGCAGCGTGGATCCGGGGTTGGGCACAGATACGCAGTATTTT. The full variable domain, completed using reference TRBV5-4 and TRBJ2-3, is ETGVTQSPTHLIKTRGQQVTLRCSSQSGHNTVSWYQQALGQGPQFIFQYYREEENGRGNFPPRFSGLQFPNYSSELNVNALELDDSALYLCASSVDPGLGTDTQYFGPGTRLTVL.

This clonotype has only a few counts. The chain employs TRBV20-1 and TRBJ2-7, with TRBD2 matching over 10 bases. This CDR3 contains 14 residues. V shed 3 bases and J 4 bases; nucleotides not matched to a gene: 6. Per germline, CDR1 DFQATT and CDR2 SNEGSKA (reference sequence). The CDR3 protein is CSARDLAGDYEQYF. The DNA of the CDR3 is TGCAGTGCTAGGGACCTAGCGGGGGATTACGAGCAGTACTTC.

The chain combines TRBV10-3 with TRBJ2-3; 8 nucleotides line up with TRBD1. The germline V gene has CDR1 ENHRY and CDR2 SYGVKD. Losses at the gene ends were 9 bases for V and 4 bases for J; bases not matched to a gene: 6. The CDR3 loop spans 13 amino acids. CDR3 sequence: CAMTGENADTQYF. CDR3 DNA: TGTGCCATGACAGGGGAAAATGCAGATACGCAGTATTTT.

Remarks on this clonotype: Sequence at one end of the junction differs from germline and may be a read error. The CDR3: CANSSPRGGYNEQFF. DNA of the CDR3: TGTGCCAACAGCTCCCCCCGGGGGGGCTACAATGAGCAGTTCTTC. The chain has TRBV7-2 and TRBJ2-1; 8 nucleotides line up with TRBD2. The germline CDR1 and CDR2 sequences are SGHTA and FQGNSA. The CDR3 loop spans 15 amino acids.

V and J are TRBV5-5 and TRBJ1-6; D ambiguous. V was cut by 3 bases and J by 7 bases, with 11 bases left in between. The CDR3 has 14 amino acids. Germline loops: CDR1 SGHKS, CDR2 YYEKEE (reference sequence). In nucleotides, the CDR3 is TGTGCCAGCAGCTCCGACATTTCGAATTCACCCCTCCACTTT. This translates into CASSSDISNSPLHF.

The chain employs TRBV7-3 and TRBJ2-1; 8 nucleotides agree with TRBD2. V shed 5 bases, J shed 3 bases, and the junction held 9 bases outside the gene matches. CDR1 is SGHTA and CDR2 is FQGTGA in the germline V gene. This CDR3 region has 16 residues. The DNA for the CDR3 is TGTGCCAGCAGCCCCCCCGGGGGGGTATACTACAATGAGCAGTTCTTC. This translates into CASSPPGGVYYNEQFF.

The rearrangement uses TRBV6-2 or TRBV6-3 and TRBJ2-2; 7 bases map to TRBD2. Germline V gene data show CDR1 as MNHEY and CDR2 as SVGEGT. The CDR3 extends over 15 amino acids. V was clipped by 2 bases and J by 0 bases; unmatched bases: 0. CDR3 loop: CASSYRGANTGELFF. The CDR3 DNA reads TGTGCCAGCAGTTACCGGGGGGCGAACACCGGGGAGCTGTTTTTT.

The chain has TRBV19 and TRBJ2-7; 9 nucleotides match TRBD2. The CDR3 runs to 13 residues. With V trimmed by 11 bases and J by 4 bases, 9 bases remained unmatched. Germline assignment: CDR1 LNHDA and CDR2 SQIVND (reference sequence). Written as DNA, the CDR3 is TGTGCCTCCAAGGCGGGGGGGCCATACGAGCAGTACTTC. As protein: CASKAGGPYEQYF.

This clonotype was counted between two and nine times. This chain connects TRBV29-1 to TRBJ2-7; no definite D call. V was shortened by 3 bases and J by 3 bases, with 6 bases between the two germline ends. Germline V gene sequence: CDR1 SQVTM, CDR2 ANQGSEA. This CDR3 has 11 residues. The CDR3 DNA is TGCAGCGTTGAGCGCAGCTACGAGCAGTACTTC. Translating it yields CSVERSYEQYF.

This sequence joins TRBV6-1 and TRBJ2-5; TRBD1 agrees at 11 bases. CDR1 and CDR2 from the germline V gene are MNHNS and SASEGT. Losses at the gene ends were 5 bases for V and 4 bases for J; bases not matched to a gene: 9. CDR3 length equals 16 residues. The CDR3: CASSLVGTGGGETQYF. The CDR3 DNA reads TGTGCCAGCAGTTTGGTGGGGACAGGGGGAGGAGAGACCCAGTACTTC.